Below, 18 T cell receptor beta chains from the same sample are listed, as sequenced in a study of blood T cells in healthy people across ages (dated by TCRdb to between 2015 and 2016). Libraries were made using 5' RACE. Sequencing was performed on an Illumina HiSeq 2500. The second PCR ran for roughly 6 to 11 cycles and used a J-beta primer mix along with a sample-barcoded 5' primer. The public reads were reprocessed in TCRdb via fastp at Q25 and MiXCR, keeping in-frame beta chains. Rows merge per CDR3 protein into single entries with the most common DNA and genes. This sample gives 790,000 or so distinct CDR3 sequences in total; 56% of them show up just once. The ten biggest clones cover about a quarter of the sample. Material for sequencing was blood. These receptors came from a middle-aged man in good health.

This rearrangement joins TRBV9 to TRBJ1-6; D unclear. The CDR3 is made up of 14 amino acids. V shed 4 bases and J shed 10 bases, with 15 bases lying between them. Germline lookup yields CDR1 SGDLS and CDR2 YYNGEE. The CDR3 DNA is TGTGCCAGCAGCATGGGATCAAGCGGATCACCCCTCCACTTT. It specifies CASSMGSSGSPLHF. Complete variable domain (other parts from reference TRBV9 and TRBJ1-6): DSGVTQTPKHLITATGQRVTLRCSPRSGDLSVYWYQQSLDQGLQFLIQYYNGEERAKGNILERFSAQQFPDLHSELNLSSLELGDSALYFCASSMGSSGSPLHFGNGTRLTVT.

This clonotype was seen a few times. The rearrangement joins TRBV29-1 to TRBJ1-2; possibly TRBD1 for D (5 bases). Looked up from germline, CDR1 is SQVTM and CDR2 is ANQGSEA. Trimming removed 6 bases at V and 2 bases at J, with 16 bases between. The CDR3 totals 14 residues. The CDR3 sequence is CSVRSGRENYGYTF. CDR3 nucleotides: TGCAGCGTCAGATCGGGCAGGGAAAACTATGGCTACACCTTC.

This chain connects TRBV2 to TRBJ2-4, with D maybe TRBD1 (6 bases). Trimming stripped 8 bases from V and 7 bases from J, with 21 bases between. Germline-derived CDR1 and CDR2 are SNHLY and FYNNEI. CDR3 size: 15 residues. The CDR3 coding sequence is TGTGCCAGCGCATACCAGGGGCTAGGTGGGAACATTCAGTACTTC. Translation gives CASAYQGLGGNIQYF.

This chain links TRBV11-2 with TRBJ1-4; 7 bases match TRBD1. The CDR3 loop spans 16 amino acids. Per the germline V gene, CDR1 is SGHAT and CDR2 is FQNNGV. Losses at the gene ends were 0 bases for V and 8 bases for J; bases not matched to a gene: 9. The CDR3, as DNA: TGTGCCAGCAGCTTAGATAGGTCAGGGGGACAAGAAAAACTGTTTTTT. Amino acids: CASSLDRSGGQEKLFF.

Only a few counts were recorded for this clonotype. CDR3 region: CASSDQGMAYEQYF. Here the CDR3 DNA reads TGTGCCAGCAGTGATCAGGGGATGGCCTACGAGCAGTACTTC. The V and J genes are TRBV2 and TRBJ2-7; TRBD1 is a possible D gene (6 bases). V lost 3 bases to trimming and J lost 2 bases, with 11 bases between them. Germline V gene data show CDR1 as SNHLY and CDR2 as FYNNEI. The CDR3 runs to 14 residues.

The chain recombines TRBV5-4 with TRBJ2-3; no clear D gene. The CDR3 covers 12 residues. CDR1 and CDR2 (germline): SGHNT, YYREEE (reference sequence). V lost 4 bases to trimming and J lost 7 bases, with 10 bases between them. CDR3: CASSRFENTQYF. The CDR3 DNA follows: TGTGCCAGCAGCCGATTCGAAAATACGCAGTATTTT.

Turning to this clonotype: The junction departs from the called germline gene at one end, perhaps through a read error. The gene calls are TRBV10-3 and TRBJ1-4, with 9 positions matching TRBD1. CDR1 is ENHRY, CDR2 SYGVKD, per germline. The CDR3 sequence is 19 residues long. CDR3 region: CAISELGTGTRRANEELFF. DNA of the CDR3: TGTGCCATCAGTGAATTGGGGACAGGGACCCGACGGGCTAATGAAGAACTGTTTTTT.

This clonotype appeared a few times. The V gene is TRBV7-9, the J gene TRBJ2-7, with TRBD1 matching 8 bases. The CDR3 contains 15 residues. Germline loops: CDR1 SEHNR, CDR2 FQNEAQ (reference sequence). The J segment lost 2 bases and the V segment lost 5 bases, leaving 8 bases of the junction unmatched. The CDR3 coding sequence is TGTGCCAGCAGCGCCGGGACAGGCGCACCCTACGAGCAGTACTTC. Translated: CASSAGTGAPYEQYF.

V usage is TRBV6-1 and J usage is TRBJ2-6, with D maybe TRBD2 (6 bases). CDR3 size: 17 residues. With 6 bases removed from V and 0 bases from J, the gap between germline ends came to 15 bases. Germline loops: CDR1 MNHNS, CDR2 SASEGT. CDR3 in DNA: TGTGCCAGCAGGAGTGGGACTCAGGGCTCTGGGGCCAACGTCCTGACTTTC. Its translation: CASRSGTQGSGANVLTF.

As regards this clonotype: Relative to the germline gene, one junction end is altered; a read error may explain this. The chain is built from TRBV14 and TRBJ2-1, with 9 nucleotides matching TRBD2. Germline V gene data show CDR1 as SGHDN and CDR2 as FVKESK. The CDR3 has 15 amino acids. CDR3 protein: CASSRPGLAYNEQFF. The CDR3 DNA sequence: TGTGCCAGCAGCCGACCGGGACTAGCCTATAATGAGCAGTTCTTC.

The J gene is TRBJ2-7, the V gene TRBV7-9; TRBD1 aligns across 10 bases. The J call could be wrong; TRBJ2-4 is a better fit for the DNA end. The CDR3 is made up of 15 amino acids. CDR1 and CDR2 (germline): SEHNR, FQNEAQ (reference sequence). The CDR3 loop reads CASSQERDRGNIQYF. The CDR3 region has the DNA TGTGCCAGCAGCCAAGAAAGGGACAGGGGAAACATTCAGTACTTC.

The chain recombines TRBV29-1 with TRBJ1-1; no reliable D call. Trimming removed 2 bases from V and 5 bases from J, with 15 bases in between. The CDR3 spans 14 residues. Germline V gene sequence: CDR1 SQVTM, CDR2 ANQGSEA. Here the CDR3 reads CSVESFGSETEAFF. In DNA form, the CDR3 reads TGCAGCGTTGAATCATTCGGCTCGGAGACTGAAGCTTTCTTT.

The chain carries TRBV7-2 and TRBJ1-2; no definite D call. The V gene lost 4 bases and the J gene lost 5 bases, with 8 bases spanning the gap. Germline CDR1 SGHTA, CDR2 FQGNSA. The CDR3 length is 12 residues. CDR3 residues: CASSSPPYGYTF. The DNA for the CDR3 is TGTGCCAGCAGCTCTCCACCATATGGCTACACCTTC.

The chain joins TRBV7-2 to TRBJ1-3, with unresolved D. Germline V lookup: CDR1 SGHTA, CDR2 FQGNSA. This CDR3 is 15 amino acids long. V was trimmed by 5 bases and J by 3 bases, leaving 14 bases between them. CDR3: CASSPRDLSGNTIYF. The CDR3 nucleotides read TGTGCCAGCAGCCCCCGCGACCTCAGTGGAAACACCATATATTTT.

The chain links TRBV4-2 to TRBJ2-7; 9 nucleotides line up with TRBD1. From germline, CDR1 is LGHNA and CDR2 YNFKEQ. Trimming at V came to 3 bases and at J to 7 bases, leaving 7 bases not matched to a gene. The CDR3 consists of 14 residues. The CDR3 protein is CASSHSSGQGEQYF. In nucleotides, the CDR3 is TGTGCCAGCAGCCACTCTTCGGGACAGGGTGAGCAGTACTTC.

The chain combines TRBV12-3 or TRBV12-4 with TRBJ2-5, with TRBD1 as a possible D gene (6 bases). Trimming took off 6 bases at V and 3 bases at J, with 14 bases between the two ends. The CDR3 runs 14 residues. The CDR3 reads CASSYEGGEETQYF. DNA of the CDR3: TGTGCCAGCAGCTACGAAGGGGGAGAAGAGACCCAGTACTTC.

The chain is built from TRBV7-2 and TRBJ2-3, with D hard to call. Germline V gene sequence: CDR1 SGHTA, CDR2 FQGNSA. The CDR3 runs to 14 residues. The V and J ends lost 4 bases and 4 bases respectively, with 12 bases between them. The CDR3 DNA sequence: TGTGCCAGCAGCTCAGGAACAGCTGCAGATACGCAGTATTTT. Translating gives CASSSGTAADTQYF.

The J gene is TRBJ1-1, the V gene TRBV12-3 or TRBV12-4; D may be TRBD1 (6 bases). This CDR3 comprises 17 residues. With 5 bases removed from V and 5 bases from J, the gap between germline ends came to 24 bases. Written as DNA, the CDR3 is TGTGCCAGCAGTCCCCAAAGGGGGGCAGGGGCGAATACTGAAGCTTTCTTT. This encodes CASSPQRGAGANTEAFF.